A selection of T cell receptor beta chains follows, all from one sample in a study of cytomegalovirus exposure and HLA in healthy donors. Assay: immunoSEQ multiplex PCR; the TCRdb copy retains only in-frame clones and omits some. The repertoire holds around 94,000 clones, with 63% as singletons. Sequenced input: PBMCs. These receptors all come from a human donor in good health. Both conserved end residues are part of each CDR3. The D gene is left open where the match is weak. Clone sizes are given selectively: once, few, many, or a class where the clone is expanded.

j_call v_call d_call clone_size cdr3_nt cdr3_aa
TRBJ1-1 TRBV5-6 . . TGTGCCAGCAGCTACTTAACAGGGAACACTGAAGCTTTCTTT CASSYLTGNTEAFF
TRBJ2-4 TRBV5-1 . . TGCGCCAGCAGCGCAGTAGGGGGTACCCTAGCCAAAAACATTCAGTACTTC CASSAVGGTLAKNIQYF
TRBJ2-1 TRBV2 . . TGTGCCAGCAGCCAACGACAGGCCTCCTACAATGAGCAGTTCTTC CASSQRQASYNEQFF
TRBJ2-3 TRBV19 . . TGTGCCAGTAACTTCGGGAGCACAGATACGCAGTATTTT CASNFGSTDTQYF
TRBJ1-1 TRBV6-5 . few TGTGCCAGCAGTCTCGGGACAAGGAACACTGAAGCTTTCTTT CASSLGTRNTEAFF
TRBJ1-4 TRBV30 . . TGTGCCTGGAGTGTCAGGAGGGGACCGCCTGAAAAACTGTTTTTT CAWSVRRGPPEKLFF
TRBJ2-3 TRBV29-1 TRBD2 . TGCAGCGTTGCATCTGGTCGGGAGGTAGATACGCAGTATTTT CSVASGREVDTQYF
TRBJ2-5 TRBV7-2 TRBD2 . TGTGCCAGCAGCCGTAACCCGGGACTAGCGGGAGCGGAGCGGGAGACCCAGTACTTC CASSRNPGLAGAERETQYF
TRBJ1-5 TRBV19 . few TGTGCCAGTAGTATAATCAACTTCAATCAGCCCCAGCATTTT CASSIINFNQPQHF
TRBJ2-3 TRBV2 . once TGTGCCAGCAACACAGATCCCCCTACGCAGTATTTT CASNTDPPTQYF